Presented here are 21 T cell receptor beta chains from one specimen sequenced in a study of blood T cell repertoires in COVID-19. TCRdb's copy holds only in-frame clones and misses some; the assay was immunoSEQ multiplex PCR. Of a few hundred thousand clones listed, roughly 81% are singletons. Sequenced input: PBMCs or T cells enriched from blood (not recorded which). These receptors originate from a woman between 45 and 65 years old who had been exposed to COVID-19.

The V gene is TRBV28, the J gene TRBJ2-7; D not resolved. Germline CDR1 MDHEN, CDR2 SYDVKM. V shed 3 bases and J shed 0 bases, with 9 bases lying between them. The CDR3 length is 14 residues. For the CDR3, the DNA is TGTGCCAGCAGTTTCGAGATGTTCTCCTACGAGCAGTACTTC. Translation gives CASSFEMFSYEQYF.

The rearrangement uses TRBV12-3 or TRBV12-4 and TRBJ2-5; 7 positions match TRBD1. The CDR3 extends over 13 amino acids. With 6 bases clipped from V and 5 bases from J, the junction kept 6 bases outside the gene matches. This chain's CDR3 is CASRKGARETQYF. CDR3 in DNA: TGTGCCAGCAGAAAGGGGGCGCGGGAGACCCAGTACTTC.

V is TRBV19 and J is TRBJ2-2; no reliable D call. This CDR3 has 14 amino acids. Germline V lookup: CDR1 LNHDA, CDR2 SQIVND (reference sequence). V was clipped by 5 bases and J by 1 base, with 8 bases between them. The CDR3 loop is CASSFKLNTGELFF. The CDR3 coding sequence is TGTGCCAGTAGTTTCAAGCTGAACACCGGGGAGCTGTTTTTT.

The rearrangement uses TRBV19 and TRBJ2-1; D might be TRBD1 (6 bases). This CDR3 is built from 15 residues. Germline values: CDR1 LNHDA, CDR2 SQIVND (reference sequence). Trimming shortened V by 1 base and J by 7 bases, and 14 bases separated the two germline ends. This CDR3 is CASSIGAGVGNEQFF. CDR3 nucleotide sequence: TGTGCCAGTAGTATAGGAGCAGGGGTGGGGAATGAGCAGTTCTTC.

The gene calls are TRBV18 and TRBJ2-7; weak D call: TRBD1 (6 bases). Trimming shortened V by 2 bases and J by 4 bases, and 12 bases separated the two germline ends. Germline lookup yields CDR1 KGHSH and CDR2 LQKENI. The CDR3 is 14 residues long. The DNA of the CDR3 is TGTGCCAGCTCACCAAGGGGCCAGGGGTACGAGCAGTACTTC. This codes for CASSPRGQGYEQYF.

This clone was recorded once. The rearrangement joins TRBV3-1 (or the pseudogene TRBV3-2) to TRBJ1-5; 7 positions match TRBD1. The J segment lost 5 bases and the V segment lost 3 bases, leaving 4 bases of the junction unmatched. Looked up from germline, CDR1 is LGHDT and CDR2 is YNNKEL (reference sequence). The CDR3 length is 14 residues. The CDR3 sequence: CASSHRTGDQPQHF. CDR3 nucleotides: TGTGCCAGCAGCCATCGTACAGGGGATCAGCCCCAGCATTTT.

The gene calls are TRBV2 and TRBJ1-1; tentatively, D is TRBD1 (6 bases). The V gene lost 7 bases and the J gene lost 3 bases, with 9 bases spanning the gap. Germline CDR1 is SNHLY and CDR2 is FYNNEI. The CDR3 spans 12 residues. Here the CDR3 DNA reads TGTGCCAGCATAGCAGGGGACACTGAAGCTTTCTTT. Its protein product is CASIAGDTEAFF.

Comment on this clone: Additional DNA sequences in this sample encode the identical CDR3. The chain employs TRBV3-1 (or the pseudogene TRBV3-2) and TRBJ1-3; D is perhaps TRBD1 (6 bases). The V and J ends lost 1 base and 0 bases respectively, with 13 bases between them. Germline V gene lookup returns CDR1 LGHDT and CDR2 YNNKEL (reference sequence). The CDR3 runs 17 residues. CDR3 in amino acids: CASSQGYGQSSGNTIYF. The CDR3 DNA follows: TGTGCCAGCAGCCAAGGTTACGGACAGAGCTCTGGAAACACCATATATTTT.

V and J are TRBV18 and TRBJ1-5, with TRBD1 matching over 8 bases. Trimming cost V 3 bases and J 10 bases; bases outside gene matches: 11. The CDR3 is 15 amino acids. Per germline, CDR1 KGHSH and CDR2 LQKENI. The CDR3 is CASSPLDRGSGPQHF. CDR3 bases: TGTGCCAGCTCACCCCTCGACAGGGGAAGTGGCCCCCAGCATTTT.

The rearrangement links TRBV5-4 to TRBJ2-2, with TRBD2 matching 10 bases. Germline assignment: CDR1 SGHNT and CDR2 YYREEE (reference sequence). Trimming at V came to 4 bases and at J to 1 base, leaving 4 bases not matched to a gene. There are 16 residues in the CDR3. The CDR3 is CASSPRTSGNTGELFF. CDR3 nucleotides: TGTGCCAGCAGCCCGCGGACTAGCGGGAACACCGGGGAGCTGTTTTTT.

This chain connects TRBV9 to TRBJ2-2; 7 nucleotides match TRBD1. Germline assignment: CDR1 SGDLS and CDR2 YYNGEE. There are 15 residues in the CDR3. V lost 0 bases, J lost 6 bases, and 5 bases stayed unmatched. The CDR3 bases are TGTGCCAGCAGCGTAGAAGACAGGGCTGCCGGGGAGCTGTTTTTT. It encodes CASSVEDRAAGELFF. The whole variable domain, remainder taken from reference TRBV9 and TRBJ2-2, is DSGVTQTPKHLITATGQRVTLRCSPRSGDLSVYWYQQSLDQGLQFLIQYYNGEERAKGNILERFSAQQFPDLHSELNLSSLELGDSALYFCASSVEDRAAGELFFGEGSRLTVL.

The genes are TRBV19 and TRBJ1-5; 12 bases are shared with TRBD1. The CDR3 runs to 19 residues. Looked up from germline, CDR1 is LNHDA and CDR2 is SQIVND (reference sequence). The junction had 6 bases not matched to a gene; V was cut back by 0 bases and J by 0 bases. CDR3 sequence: CASSIDWGQGAYSNQPQHF. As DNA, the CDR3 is TGTGCCAGTAGTATAGATTGGGGACAGGGGGCCTATAGCAATCAGCCCCAGCATTTT.

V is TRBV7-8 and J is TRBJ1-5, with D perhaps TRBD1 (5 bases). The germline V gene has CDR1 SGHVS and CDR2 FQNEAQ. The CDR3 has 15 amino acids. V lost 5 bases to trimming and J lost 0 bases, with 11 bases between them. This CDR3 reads CASSRGRGSNQPQHF. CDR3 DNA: TGTGCCAGCAGCCGAGGGAGGGGTAGCAATCAGCCCCAGCATTTT.

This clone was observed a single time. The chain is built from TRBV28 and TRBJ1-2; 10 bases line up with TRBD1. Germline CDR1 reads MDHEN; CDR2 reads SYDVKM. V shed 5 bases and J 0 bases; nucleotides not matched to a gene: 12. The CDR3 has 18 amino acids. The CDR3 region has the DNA TGTGCCAGCAGTCCCACTGTCAGGGACAGGGGAGCTAACTATGGCTACACCTTC. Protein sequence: CASSPTVRDRGANYGYTF.

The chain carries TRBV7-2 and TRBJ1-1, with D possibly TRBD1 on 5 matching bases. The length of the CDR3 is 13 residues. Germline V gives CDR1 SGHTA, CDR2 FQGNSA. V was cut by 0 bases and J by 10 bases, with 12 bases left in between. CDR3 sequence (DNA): TGTGCCAGCAGCTTAGCCTCGGGGGGTAGAGCTTTCTTT. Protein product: CASSLASGGRAFF.

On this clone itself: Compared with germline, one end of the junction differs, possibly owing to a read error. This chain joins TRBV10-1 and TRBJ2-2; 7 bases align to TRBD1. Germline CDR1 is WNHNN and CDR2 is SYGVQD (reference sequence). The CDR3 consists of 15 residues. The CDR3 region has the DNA TGCGCCAGCTCGGGCAGGGGGTACGGCACCAGGGAGCTGTTTTTT. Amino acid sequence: CASSGRGYGTRELFF.

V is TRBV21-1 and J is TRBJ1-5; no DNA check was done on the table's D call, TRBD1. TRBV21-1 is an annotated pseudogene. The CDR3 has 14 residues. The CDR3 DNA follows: TGTGCCAGCAGCCCCCGACAGGCGAATCAGCCCCAGCATTTT. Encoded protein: CASSPRQANQPQHF.

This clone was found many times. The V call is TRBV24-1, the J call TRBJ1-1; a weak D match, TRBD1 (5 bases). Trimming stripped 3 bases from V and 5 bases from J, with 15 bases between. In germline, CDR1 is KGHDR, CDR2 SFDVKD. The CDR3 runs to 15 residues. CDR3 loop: CATSDNQGGLTEAFF. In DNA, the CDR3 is TGTGCCACCAGTGATAATCAGGGAGGGTTGACTGAAGCTTTCTTT.

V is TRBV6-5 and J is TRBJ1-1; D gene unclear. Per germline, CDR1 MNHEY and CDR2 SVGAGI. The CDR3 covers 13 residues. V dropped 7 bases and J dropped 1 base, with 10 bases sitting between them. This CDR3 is CASKKRGNTEAFF. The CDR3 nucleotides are TGTGCCAGCAAAAAAAGAGGGAACACTGAAGCTTTCTTT.

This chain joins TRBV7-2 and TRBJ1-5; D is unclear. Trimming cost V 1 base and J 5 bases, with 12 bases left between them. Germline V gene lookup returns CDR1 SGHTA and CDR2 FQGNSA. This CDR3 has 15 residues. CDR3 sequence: CASSLEGRTHQPQHF. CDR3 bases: TGTGCCAGCAGCTTAGAGGGCAGGACTCATCAGCCCCAGCATTTT.

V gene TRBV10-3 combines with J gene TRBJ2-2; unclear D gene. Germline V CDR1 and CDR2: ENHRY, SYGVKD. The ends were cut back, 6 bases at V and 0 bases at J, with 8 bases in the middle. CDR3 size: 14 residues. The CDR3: CAIRDNPNTGELFF. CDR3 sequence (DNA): TGTGCCATCAGAGACAACCCGAACACCGGGGAGCTGTTTTTT.